This T cell receptor (beta chain) was identified during a study of beta chain features in type 1 diabetes. This clone turned up a few times. The antigen remains undetermined. General observations from the study: The influence of HLA type on TCRB rearrangement stayed undetermined.

The isolated RNA, all of it, was reverse transcribed, so expressed TCRB transcripts were what got sequenced. Repertoires were generated with immunoSEQ multiplex PCR, while TCRdb's copy carries only in-frame clones and drops some. The sample gives hundreds of thousands of clones, about 29% of which show up once; around 0.065% is in the top ten. The single heparinised draw taken from each donor contained around 100 mL of blood on average. The sample comprised naive CD4+ T cells from blood. This receptor was obtained from a man aged 18 to 35 in good health.

The CDR3 nucleotides are TGTGCCAGCAGCTTGGCAGTAGGCACTGAAGCTTTCTTT. Residues: CASSLAVGTEAFF. The rearrangement joins TRBV5-6 to TRBJ1-1; D gene ambiguous. In germline, CDR1 is SGHDT, CDR2 YYEEEE. The germline V and J ends were trimmed by 0 bases and 4 bases, with 7 bases remaining between them. This CDR3 spans 13 amino acids.